The rows below give T cell receptor beta chains drawn from one sample of a study of CD8+ T cells in alopecia areata. Some clones are missing from TCRdb's copy, which holds only in-frame ones; the method was immunoSEQ multiplex PCR. This table holds over 100,000 clones, less than 75% found once. Specimen: CD8+ T cells sorted from blood, collected at week 24, from a patient treated with tofacitinib. The receptors derive from a human donor with alopecia areata. CDR3s include the opening cysteine and the closing phenylalanine or tryptophan. A D gene is named only where the DNA matches it firmly. Clone size, where shown, is once, few, many, or a class for clones that have expanded.

j_gene: TRBJ1-5
d_gene: -
v_gene: TRBV4-1
abundance: -
CDR3nt: TGCGCCAGCAGCGGGAGGCAAAGCAATCAGCCCCAGCATTTT
CDR3aa: CASSGRQSNQPQHF

j_gene: TRBJ2-1
d_gene: TRBD2
v_gene: TRBV7-8
abundance: -
CDR3nt: TGTGCCAGCAGCCTTAGACTAGCGGGGGCCCACTACAATGAGCAGTTCTTC
CDR3aa: CASSLRLAGAHYNEQFF

j_gene: TRBJ2-1
d_gene: -
v_gene: TRBV30
abundance: -
CDR3nt: TGTGCCTGGACAGACCCGGGGTTTTCCTACAATGAGCAGTTCTTC
CDR3aa: CAWTDPGFSYNEQFF

j_gene: TRBJ1-2
d_gene: -
v_gene: TRBV2
abundance: -
CDR3nt: TGTGCCAGCAGTGAAGGGCAGGGAGCCTATGGCTACACCTTC
CDR3aa: CASSEGQGAYGYTF

j_gene: TRBJ1-1
d_gene: -
v_gene: TRBV29-1
abundance: -
CDR3nt: TGCAGCGTTGTATCGGGGGCTGACACTGAAGCTTTCTTT
CDR3aa: CSVVSGADTEAFF

j_gene: TRBJ2-3
d_gene: TRBD2
v_gene: TRBV5-1
abundance: few
CDR3nt: TGCGCCAGCAGTTATAGCGGGGGCCCAGATACGCAGTATTTT
CDR3aa: CASSYSGGPDTQYF

j_gene: TRBJ1-4
d_gene: TRBD1
v_gene: TRBV15
abundance: -
CDR3nt: TGTGCCACCAGCAGAGATGCCGGGACAGGGGATGAAAAACTGTTTTTT
CDR3aa: CATSRDAGTGDEKLFF

j_gene: TRBJ2-2
d_gene: -
v_gene: TRBV7-9
abundance: few
CDR3nt: TGTGCCGCCAGCTTCTATAGAACCGGGGAGCTGTTTTTT
CDR3aa: CAASFYRTGELFF

j_gene: TRBJ1-2
d_gene: -
v_gene: TRBV6-5
abundance: -
CDR3nt: TGTGCCAGCAGCCGGACAGAGATAGTTTATGGCTACACCTTC
CDR3aa: CASSRTEIVYGYTF

j_gene: TRBJ2-5
d_gene: -
v_gene: TRBV4-1
abundance: few
CDR3nt: TGCGCCAGCAAGGGGCCCTACGAGGAGACCCAGTACTTC
CDR3aa: CASKGPYEETQYF

j_gene: TRBJ1-5
d_gene: TRBD1
v_gene: TRBV5-6
abundance: -
CDR3nt: TGTGCCAGCAGCTTTTCGGACAGGGTCAATCAGCCCCAGCATTTT
CDR3aa: CASSFSDRVNQPQHF

j_gene: TRBJ2-6
d_gene: -
v_gene: TRBV29-1
abundance: few
CDR3nt: TGCAGCGTTGAGGGACCGTACTCTGGGGCCAACGTCCTGACTTTC
CDR3aa: CSVEGPYSGANVLTF

j_gene: TRBJ2-7
d_gene: TRBD1
v_gene: TRBV10-3
abundance: -
CDR3nt: TGTGCCATCAGTGAGGGGACAGGGGGCTACGAGCAGTACTTC
CDR3aa: CAISEGTGGYEQYF

j_gene: TRBJ2-7
d_gene: -
v_gene: TRBV7-6
abundance: -
CDR3nt: TGTGCCAGCAGCTTACAGACTTCCTACGAGCAGTACTTC
CDR3aa: CASSLQTSYEQYF

j_gene: TRBJ1-5
d_gene: -
v_gene: TRBV6-5
abundance: -
CDR3nt: TGTGCCAGCATGAGAGGGGGAGAGAGCAATCAGCCCCAGCATTTT
CDR3aa: CASMRGGESNQPQHF

j_gene: TRBJ1-1
d_gene: -
v_gene: TRBV4-1
abundance: few
CDR3nt: TGCGCCAGCAGCCAAGGGAATAGTCAAGCTTTCTTT
CDR3aa: CASSQGNSQAFF

j_gene: TRBJ1-3
d_gene: -
v_gene: TRBV7-2
abundance: -
CDR3nt: TGTGCCAGCAGCTTAGACGGTGGGGCCGGAAACACCATATATTTT
CDR3aa: CASSLDGGAGNTIYF

j_gene: TRBJ1-2
d_gene: TRBD1
v_gene: TRBV7-9
abundance: -
CDR3nt: TGTGCCAGCAGCTTAGGAGACAGGGCGAACTATGGCTACACCTTC
CDR3aa: CASSLGDRANYGYTF

j_gene: TRBJ2-1
d_gene: -
v_gene: TRBV5-1
abundance: few
CDR3nt: TGCGCCAGCAGCTTCCGTTACAATGAGCAGTTCTTC
CDR3aa: CASSFRYNEQFF

j_gene: TRBJ2-5
d_gene: -
v_gene: TRBV5-6
abundance: -
CDR3nt: TGTGCCAGCAGCTCGGACAGAGGAGAGACCCAGTACTTC
CDR3aa: CASSSDRGETQYF

j_gene: TRBJ1-1
d_gene: -
v_gene: TRBV9
abundance: -
CDR3nt: TGTGCCAGCAGCGTAGATATTATGAACACTGAAGCTTTCTTT
CDR3aa: CASSVDIMNTEAFF

j_gene: TRBJ2-7
d_gene: -
v_gene: TRBV7-3
abundance: few
CDR3nt: TGTGCCAGCAGCCAAGGAGCGGGTTACGAGCAGTACTTC
CDR3aa: CASSQGAGYEQYF

j_gene: TRBJ1-6
d_gene: -
v_gene: TRBV5-6
abundance: -
CDR3nt: TGTGCCAGCAGCCCTGGATGGGGAGGGAATTCACCCCTCCACTTT
CDR3aa: CASSPGWGGNSPLHF

j_gene: TRBJ2-3
d_gene: -
v_gene: TRBV4-3
abundance: -
CDR3nt: TGCGCCAGCAGCCGCCGTGAACCCGGGGGCGAAAATACGCAGTATTTT
CDR3aa: CASSRREPGGENTQYF

j_gene: TRBJ2-2
d_gene: -
v_gene: TRBV5-6
abundance: -
CDR3nt: TGTGCCAGCAGCACCTCGCCGGCGGACACCGGGGAGCTGTTTTTT
CDR3aa: CASSTSPADTGELFF

j_gene: TRBJ2-7
d_gene: -
v_gene: TRBV30
abundance: -
CDR3nt: TGTGCCTCCTCTGAGGGGAACCCCTACGAGCAGTACTTC
CDR3aa: CASSEGNPYEQYF

j_gene: TRBJ2-5
d_gene: TRBD2
v_gene: TRBV2
abundance: -
CDR3nt: TGTGCCAACCCGGGACTAGCGGGGGGGGAGACCCAGTACTTC
CDR3aa: CANPGLAGGETQYF